Listed here are 14 T cell receptor beta chains from one sample, sequenced in a study of blood T cell repertoires in COVID-19. The data were produced by immunoSEQ multiplex PCR, yet TCRdb's version contains in-frame clones alone and is incomplete. The sample lists about 190,000 clones; 84% were seen once. The sequencing input was PBMCs or T cells enriched from blood (not recorded which). Source of these receptors: a woman between 25 and 40 years old who had been exposed to COVID-19.

This chain links TRBV4-1 with TRBJ2-7; TRBD2 aligns across 8 bases. Germline loops: CDR1 MGHRA, CDR2 YSYEKL. V shed 1 base, J shed 2 bases, and the junction held 10 bases outside the gene matches. CDR3 size: 17 residues. Written as DNA, the CDR3 is TGCGCCAGCAGCCAAGGACGGGCGGGGGGTTTGACCTACGAGCAGTACTTC. Translated: CASSQGRAGGLTYEQYF.

The chain carries TRBV15 and TRBJ1-1; 8 positions match TRBD1. CDR3 size: 17 residues. V shed 3 bases, J shed 0 bases, and the junction held 9 bases outside the gene matches. Germline CDR1 and CDR2: LNHNV and YYDKDF (reference sequence). The CDR3 coding sequence is TGTGCCACCAGCAGGCCCCGGACAGGGAGGATGAACACTGAAGCTTTCTTT. Translating it yields CATSRPRTGRMNTEAFF.

J is TRBJ1-2 and V is TRBV6-4; TRBD1 aligns across 7 bases. V trimming: 8 bases; J trimming: 4 bases; junction bases outside the gene matches: 10. Germline V CDR1 and CDR2: MRHNA, SNTAGT. This CDR3 has 14 amino acids. The CDR3 spells CASLTGTVLYGYTF. CDR3 in DNA: TGTGCCAGCCTTACTGGGACAGTACTCTATGGCTACACCTTC.

The rearrangement uses TRBV29-1 and TRBJ2-5; TRBD2 matches 9 bases. CDR1 is SQVTM, CDR2 ANQGSEA, per germline. V shed 3 bases, J shed 2 bases, and the junction held 4 bases outside the gene matches. CDR3 length: 14 amino acids. CDR3 amino acids: CSVEASGAQETQYF. In DNA form, the CDR3 reads TGCAGCGTTGAGGCTAGCGGGGCACAAGAGACCCAGTACTTC.

This chain connects TRBV29-1 to TRBJ2-1, with a tentative D call TRBD2 (5 bases). V was shortened by 4 bases and J by 6 bases, with 13 bases between the two germline ends. CDR3 size: 13 residues. Germline V CDR1 and CDR2: SQVTM, ANQGSEA. The CDR3 reads CSVGLAGFNEQFF. CDR3 DNA sequence: TGCAGCGTTGGCCTTGCGGGTTTCAATGAGCAGTTCTTC.

The rearrangement uses TRBV7-2 and TRBJ2-7; 9 nucleotides line up with TRBD2. CDR1 SGHTA and CDR2 FQGNSA come from the germline V gene. Trimming at V came to 4 bases and at J to 2 bases, leaving 9 bases not matched to a gene. This CDR3 region has 16 residues. The chain's CDR3 is CASSYQIGLATYEQYF. In DNA, the CDR3 is TGTGCCAGCAGCTATCAAATCGGACTAGCGACCTACGAGCAGTACTTC.

The CDR3 is CATSSGQRYNEQFF. CDR3 in DNA: TGTGCCACCAGCTCGGGACAGAGATACAATGAGCAGTTCTTC. This sequence joins TRBV15 and TRBJ2-1; 7 bases are a match to TRBD1. The CDR3 is 14 residues long. Looked up from germline, CDR1 is LNHNV and CDR2 is YYDKDF (reference sequence). V dropped 5 bases and J dropped 4; count of bases not matched to a gene: 5.

This chain connects TRBV6-5 to TRBJ1-5; D may be TRBD1 (6 bases). Deletions cut 6 bases from V and 3 bases from J, with 12 bases between. There are 14 residues in the CDR3. The germline CDR1 and CDR2 sequences are MNHEY and SVGAGI. CDR3 sequence (DNA): TGTGCCAGCAGAAAAACAGGGCTCAATCAGCCCCAGCATTTT. It is translated as CASRKTGLNQPQHF.

The chain uses TRBV7-9 and TRBJ1-1; no firm D call. Trimming shortened V by 2 bases and J by 0 bases, and 7 bases separated the two germline ends. CDR3 length: 14 residues. Germline V gene lookup returns CDR1 SEHNR and CDR2 FQNEAQ (reference sequence). The CDR3 region is CASSLRRMNTEAFF. CDR3 sequence (DNA): TGTGCCAGCAGCTTAAGGCGGATGAACACTGAAGCTTTCTTT.

The V and J genes are TRBV5-1 and TRBJ1-3; D not certain. Per the germline V gene, CDR1 is SGHRS and CDR2 is YFSETQ. Trimming took 0 bases from V and 1 from J, leaving 5 bases between them. The CDR3 spans 14 residues. The CDR3 DNA sequence: TGCGCCAGCAGCTTGGGGGAGTCTGGAAACACCATATATTTT. It specifies CASSLGESGNTIYF.

J is TRBJ1-1 and V is TRBV4-3; TRBD1 might be the D (5 bases). CDR3 length equals 13 residues. Trimming took 0 bases from V and 5 from J, leaving 7 bases between them. CDR1 and CDR2 from the germline V gene are LGHNA and YSLEER. The CDR3 DNA reads TGCGCCAGCAGCCAAGATCGGGGGACTGAAGCTTTCTTT. Residues: CASSQDRGTEAFF.

The chain links TRBV13 to TRBJ2-7; perhaps TRBD1 as D (6 bases). This CDR3 is 16 amino acids long. The V and J ends lost 1 base and 0 bases respectively, with 13 bases between them. CDR1 and CDR2 (germline): PRHDT, FYEKMQ (reference sequence). In DNA, the CDR3 is TGTGCCAGCAGCTTAGCGGACAGCGAATACTCCTACGAGCAGTACTTC. Translated: CASSLADSEYSYEQYF. Based on the CDR3 plus reference TRBV13 and TRBJ2-7, the full variable domain is AAGVIQSPRHLIKEKRETATLKCYPIPRHDTVYWYQQGPGQDPQFLISFYEKMQSDKGSIPDRFSAQQFSDYHSELNMSSLELGDSALYFCASSLADSEYSYEQYFGPGTRLTVT.

Here the CDR3 reads CSAKGRDEKLFF. For the CDR3, the DNA is TGCAGCGCGAAGGGCAGGGATGAAAAACTGTTTTTT. The chain uses TRBV29-1 and TRBJ1-4, with a tentative D call TRBD1 (5 bases). The V gene lost 7 bases and the J gene lost 6 bases, with 12 bases spanning the gap. The CDR3 contains 12 residues. CDR1 is SQVTM and CDR2 is ANQGSEA in the germline V gene.

The chain combines TRBV9 with TRBJ2-1; TRBD2 matches 7 bases. Trimming took 0 bases from V and 2 from J; bases not matched to a gene: 8. The CDR3 sequence is 17 residues long. CDR1 and CDR2 from the germline V gene are SGDLS and YYNGEE. CDR3 amino acids: CASSVGGGAITYNEQFF. DNA for the CDR3: TGTGCCAGCAGCGTAGGCGGGGGTGCTATCACCTACAATGAGCAGTTCTTC.